The 20 T cell receptor beta chains presented below share a single source sample, sequenced in a study of Ad26.COV2.S vaccination and SARS-CoV-2 variants. Treatment in this sample: about 20 received Ad26.COV2.S at low or high dose, single or two shots; a few received placebo; per-sample allocation not given. Day 63 following the first vaccine or placebo injection was when the samples were taken. Clones were read by immunoSEQ multiplex PCR, and TCRdb kept only the in-frame ones, dropping some. The data show some 640,000 clones, 89% seen once. The sequenced sample was peripheral blood, obtained in a trial of Ad26.COV2.S vaccine versus placebo. These receptors all come from a person between 18 and 65 years old who received the Ad26.COV2.S COVID-19 vaccine or a placebo.

The J gene is TRBJ2-3, the V gene TRBV6-5, with TRBD2 matching 9 bases. Losses at the gene ends were 2 bases for V and 4 bases for J; bases not matched to a gene: 7. The germline CDR1 and CDR2 sequences are MNHEY and SVGAGI. The CDR3 totals 16 residues. This chain's CDR3 is CASSYRAGGAPDTQYF. CDR3 DNA: TGTGCCAGCAGTTACCGGGCGGGAGGGGCCCCAGATACGCAGTATTTT.

The chain carries TRBV24-1 and TRBJ1-5; 7 bases align to TRBD1. V lost 8 bases to trimming and J lost 3 bases; unmatched junction nucleotides: 15. The CDR3 is 17 residues long. Germline values: CDR1 KGHDR, CDR2 SFDVKD. The CDR3 DNA reads TGTGCCACCACAGACAGGGTCGGTGGGTATAACAATCAGCCCCAGCATTTT. Translating it yields CATTDRVGGYNNQPQHF.

The chain recombines TRBV9 with TRBJ1-3; D is ambiguous. The CDR3 is 14 amino acids. Germline V gives CDR1 SGDLS, CDR2 YYNGEE. Deletions cut 0 bases from V and 2 bases from J, with 6 bases between. The CDR3 sequence is CASSVGVAGNTIYF. The CDR3 DNA follows: TGTGCCAGCAGCGTAGGGGTTGCTGGAAACACCATATATTTT.

The V and J genes are TRBV27 and TRBJ1-6, with D tentatively TRBD1 (6 bases). Looked up from germline, CDR1 is MNHEY and CDR2 is SMNVEV (reference sequence). The CDR3 is 17 amino acids. The germline V and J ends were trimmed by 1 base and 4 bases, with 14 bases remaining between them. CDR3 in amino acids: CASSLYPRGGYNSPLHF. The CDR3 region has the DNA TGTGCCAGCAGTTTATATCCCAGGGGAGGGTATAATTCACCCCTCCACTTT.

The rearrangement uses TRBV11-2 and TRBJ2-7; D uncertain. Germline V gives CDR1 SGHAT, CDR2 FQNNGV. The CDR3 contains 14 residues. The germline V and J ends were trimmed by 4 bases and 3 bases, with 13 bases remaining between them. CDR3 sequence (DNA): TGTGCCAGCAGCTCGGACGTCTGGAACTACGAGCAGTACTTC. Translating it yields CASSSDVWNYEQYF.

The J gene is TRBJ2-5, the V gene TRBV2, with D tentatively TRBD1 or TRBD2 (5 bases each). The CDR3 extends over 12 amino acids. CDR1 and CDR2 (germline): SNHLY, FYNNEI. Deletions cut 6 bases from V and 5 bases from J, with 10 bases between. This CDR3 is CASRQGAETQYF. CDR3 in DNA: TGTGCCAGCAGGCAGGGAGCCGAGACCCAGTACTTC. Full variable domain (outside the CDR3, taken from reference TRBV2 and TRBJ2-5): EPEVTQTPSHQVTQMGQEVILRCVPISNHLYFYWYRQILGQKVEFLVSFYNNEISEKSEIFDDQFSVERPDGSNFTLKIRSTKLEDSAMYFCASRQGAETQYFGPGTRLLVL.

The J gene is TRBJ1-5, the V gene TRBV7-8; D possibly corresponds to TRBD1 (5 bases). CDR1 and CDR2 (germline): SGHVS, FQNEAQ. The V end lost 0 bases, the J end lost 2 bases, and 14 bases lay between the germline ends. The CDR3 consists of 17 residues. The chain's CDR3 is CASSLALGGWGNQPQHF. In DNA, the CDR3 is TGTGCCAGCAGCTTAGCGCTCGGGGGGTGGGGCAATCAGCCCCAGCATTTT. The full variable domain, its missing parts supplied by reference TRBV7-8 and TRBJ1-5, is GAGVSQSPRYKVAKRGQDVALRCDPISGHVSLFWYQQALGQGPEFLTYFQNEAQLDKSGLPSDRFFAERPEGSVSTLKIQRTQQEDSAVYLCASSLALGGWGNQPQHFGDGTRLSIL.

The chain links TRBV5-1 to TRBJ2-7; tentatively, D is TRBD2 (5 bases). CDR1 SGHRS and CDR2 YFSETQ come from the germline V gene. The V end lost 0 bases, the J end lost 1 base, and 8 bases lay between the germline ends. There are 14 residues in the CDR3. This CDR3 reads CASSLALASYEQYF. The DNA for the CDR3 is TGCGCCAGCAGCTTGGCCCTAGCTTCCTACGAGCAGTACTTC. Using reference TRBV5-1 and TRBJ2-7 for the parts outside the CDR3, the full variable domain is KAGVTQTPRYLIKTRGQQVTLSCSPISGHRSVSWYQQTPGQGLQFLFEYFSETQRNKGNFPGRFSGRQFSNSRSEMNVSTLELGDSALYLCASSLALASYEQYFGPGTRLTVT.

The table lists this clone with a count of one. This chain uses TRBV19 with TRBJ1-6; D uncertain. The CDR3 has 13 amino acids. Trimming removed 3 bases at V and 4 bases at J, with 4 bases between. CDR1 and CDR2 (germline): LNHDA, SQIVND (reference sequence). Here the CDR3 DNA reads TGTGCCAGTAGTATCTATTATAATTCACCCCTCCACTTT. Its protein is CASSIYYNSPLHF.

This chain links TRBV7-2 with TRBJ1-3, with D maybe TRBD1 (6 bases). The CDR3 is 15 residues long. CDR1 is SGHTA and CDR2 is FQGNSA in the germline V gene. V was pared by 1 base and J by 4 bases, with 11 bases between. The CDR3, as DNA: TGTGCCAGCAGCTTAGTGCAGGGGCCCGGAAACACCATATATTTT. Amino acids: CASSLVQGPGNTIYF.

Turning to this clone: Within the sample, other DNA sequences also encode this same CDR3. The genes are TRBV7-9 and TRBJ2-7; weak D call: TRBD1 (5 bases). V dropped 1 base and J dropped 4 bases, with 11 bases sitting between them. Germline values: CDR1 SEHNR, CDR2 FQNEAQ (reference sequence). This CDR3 has 14 residues. The CDR3 DNA reads TGTGCCAGCAGCTTAGGCAGGGAAGGGTACGAGCAGTACTTC. It codes for CASSLGREGYEQYF.

This clone appeared once. J is TRBJ2-2 and V is TRBV19, with 9 nucleotides matching TRBD2. V lost 8 bases to trimming and J lost 2 bases; unmatched junction nucleotides: 6. The CDR3 is made up of 15 amino acids. Germline V gene lookup returns CDR1 LNHDA and CDR2 SQIVND (reference sequence). The CDR3 loop is CASRGGRANTGELFF. CDR3 DNA sequence: TGTGCCAGTCGGGGCGGGAGGGCCAACACCGGGGAGCTGTTTTTT. The full variable domain, with the rest looked up from reference TRBV19 and TRBJ2-2, is DGGITQSPKYLFRKEGQNVTLSCEQNLNHDAMYWYRQDPGQGLRLIYYSQIVNDFQKGDIAEGYSVSREKKESFPLTVTSAQKNPTAFYLCASRGGRANTGELFFGEGSRLTVL.

A note on this clone: Other DNA sequences from this sample encode an identical CDR3 as well. This chain uses TRBV30 with TRBJ1-3; a possible D gene is TRBD1 (6 bases). This CDR3 region has 15 residues. The germline V gene has CDR1 GTSNPN and CDR2 SVGIG (reference sequence). Trimming left V 2 bases short and J 4 bases short, with 15 bases between. CDR3 amino acids: CAWSSGGGSGNTIYF. CDR3 bases: TGTGCCTGGAGTTCTGGGGGGGGCTCAGGAAACACCATATATTTT.

The gene calls are TRBV13 and TRBJ2-7; TRBD1 matches 7 bases. The V and J ends lost 5 bases and 4 bases, in that order; junction bases with no gene match: 8. The germline CDR1 and CDR2 sequences are PRHDT and FYEKMQ (reference sequence). CDR3 length equals 14 residues. The chain's CDR3 is CASSERGGRYEQYF. The DNA for the CDR3 is TGTGCCAGCAGCGAGCGAGGGGGCCGGTACGAGCAGTACTTC. Based on the CDR3 plus reference TRBV13 and TRBJ2-7, the full variable domain is AAGVIQSPRHLIKEKRETATLKCYPIPRHDTVYWYQQGPGQDPQFLISFYEKMQSDKGSIPDRFSAQQFSDYHSELNMSSLELGDSALYFCASSERGGRYEQYFGPGTRLTVT.

V gene TRBV30 combines with J gene TRBJ1-1; TRBD1 matches at 7 bases. The V segment lost 3 bases and the J segment 4 bases; nucleotides outside the gene matches: 5. CDR3 length: 13 residues. Germline lookup yields CDR1 GTSNPN and CDR2 SVGIG (reference sequence). This chain's CDR3 is CAWSKTGRTEAFF. The CDR3 DNA sequence: TGTGCCTGGAGCAAGACAGGGCGCACTGAAGCTTTCTTT. The full variable domain, in which reference TRBV30 and TRBJ1-1 provide the parts outside the CDR3, is SQTIHQWPATLVQPVGSPLSLECTVEGTSNPNLYWYRQAAGRGLQLLFYSVGIGQISSEVPQNLSASRPQDRQFILSSKKLLLSDSGFYLCAWSKTGRTEAFFGQGTRLTVV.

V is TRBV30 and J is TRBJ1-1; D gene unclear. With 0 bases removed from V and 8 bases from J, the gap between germline ends came to 10 bases. Germline V gene data show CDR1 as GTSNPN and CDR2 as SVGIG (reference sequence). The CDR3 totals 12 residues. CDR3 protein: CAWSVREWEAFF. The CDR3 nucleotides read TGTGCCTGGAGTGTAAGGGAGTGGGAAGCTTTCTTT.

The gene calls are TRBV7-9 and TRBJ2-1; D remains unclear. The CDR3 length is 15 residues. CDR1 is SEHNR and CDR2 is FQNEAQ in the germline V gene (reference sequence). Trimming pared 1 base from V and 5 bases from J, leaving 12 bases between. The CDR3 DNA is TGTGCCAGCAGCTTAGGGGCCGGGCCTCACAATGAGCAGTTCTTC. Residues: CASSLGAGPHNEQFF.

This clone was counted between two and nine times. The chain couples TRBV10-1 to TRBJ2-7, with 8 positions matching TRBD2. The CDR3 totals 15 residues. Germline V gives CDR1 WNHNN, CDR2 SYGVQD (reference sequence). V shed 6 bases, J shed 4 bases, and the junction held 11 bases outside the gene matches. The CDR3 loop is CASSPGSGRMYEQYF. The CDR3 bases are TGCGCCAGCAGCCCCGGGAGCGGGAGAATGTACGAGCAGTACTTC.

The chain couples TRBV19 to TRBJ2-1, with 8 bases aligning to TRBD1. The CDR3 sequence is 16 residues long. Germline lookup yields CDR1 LNHDA and CDR2 SQIVND (reference sequence). J gave up 1 base and V 3 bases, and 5 bases lay outside the gene matches. This CDR3 reads CASSIRTGKSYNEQFF. CDR3 in DNA: TGTGCCAGTAGTATTAGGACAGGGAAATCCTACAATGAGCAGTTCTTC. Based on the CDR3 plus reference TRBV19 and TRBJ2-1, the full variable domain is DGGITQSPKYLFRKEGQNVTLSCEQNLNHDAMYWYRQDPGQGLRLIYYSQIVNDFQKGDIAEGYSVSREKKESFPLTVTSAQKNPTAFYLCASSIRTGKSYNEQFFGPGTRLTVL.

This clone has just a few counts. In DNA form, the CDR3 reads TGCGCCAGCAGCCAATACTGGAATGGCCGGAACACTGAAGCTTTCTTT. Its protein product is CASSQYWNGRNTEAFF. This chain uses TRBV4-1 with TRBJ1-1, with D hard to call. This CDR3 is built from 16 residues. CDR1 and CDR2 (germline): MGHRA, YSYEKL. V lost 2 bases to trimming and J lost 1 base, with 14 bases between them.